Listed below are T cell receptor beta chains from one sample, sequenced in a study of beta chain features in type 1 diabetes. TCRdb's copy holds only in-frame clones and misses some; the assay was immunoSEQ multiplex PCR. The profile shows about 700,000 clones, about an eighth of them singletons. The sequenced sample consisted of naive CD4+ T cells from blood. The source of these receptors is a man in his late teens or twenties with type 1 diabetes. Both conserved end residues are part of each CDR3. D genes are given only for firm matches. Where a row states a size, it is once, few, many or the class of an expanded clone; other rows omit it.

v_call,d_call,j_call,clone_size,cdr3_aa,cdr3_nt
TRBV7-8,TRBD2,TRBJ2-5,NA,CASTIFGGASGANRQETQYF,TGTGCCAGCACCATATTCGGCGGGGCTAGCGGGGCGAACCGCCAAGAGACCCAGTACTTC
TRBV14,NA,TRBJ1-2,NA,CASSQARTYGYTF,TGTGCCAGCAGCCAAGCCAGGACCTATGGCTACACCTTC
TRBV30,NA,TRBJ1-2,few,CALESRSLYGYTF,TGTGCCTTGGAGTCCAGGAGCCTCTATGGCTACACCTTC
TRBV10-3,NA,TRBJ1-1,NA,CASSYSLASITEAFF,TGTGCCAGCAGTTACTCTCTGGCTAGCATCACTGAAGCTTTCTTT
TRBV5-1,TRBD1,TRBJ1-6,NA,CASSDDRGAPLHF,TGCGCCAGCAGCGACGACAGGGGTGCACCCCTCCACTTT
TRBV7-9,NA,TRBJ1-6,few,CASSQQGVNSPLHF,TGTGCCAGCAGTCAACAGGGTGTGAATTCACCCCTCCACTTT
TRBV30,TRBD1,TRBJ2-6,NA,CAWSGLPGTGGTGANVLTF,TGTGCCTGGAGTGGGCTACCCGGGACAGGGGGAACTGGGGCCAACGTCCTGACTTTC
TRBV29-1,NA,TRBJ1-3,NA,CSVGQQQNTIYF,TGCAGCGTTGGTCAACAGCAGAACACCATATATTTT
TRBV29-1,NA,TRBJ1-3,few,CSVAIGGSSGNTIYF,TGCAGCGTTGCTATCGGGGGATCCTCTGGAAACACCATATATTTT
TRBV28,NA,TRBJ2-7,few,CASSLGSASYEQYF,TGTGCCAGCAGTCTCGGGAGTGCCTCCTACGAGCAGTACTTC
TRBV4-1,TRBD2,TRBJ2-1,few,CASSKGLAGSSYNEQFF,TGCGCCAGCAGCAAGGGACTAGCGGGGAGCTCCTACAATGAGCAGTTCTTC
TRBV9,NA,TRBJ2-7,NA,CASSPWLVGEQYF,TGTGCCAGCAGCCCCTGGTTGGTCGGCGAGCAGTACTTC
TRBV6-4,NA,TRBJ1-2,NA,CASSVTGTAGYGYTF,TGTGCCAGCAGTGTCACCGGGACGGCTGGATATGGCTACACCTTC
TRBV28,TRBD1,TRBJ1-2,few,CASRHGQVVSGYTF,TGTGCCAGCAGGCACGGACAGGTCGTGAGTGGCTACACCTTC
TRBV5-1,NA,TRBJ2-7,NA,CASSSGSSYEQYF,TGCGCCAGCAGCTCGGGCAGCTCCTACGAGCAGTACTTC
TRBV7-2,TRBD1,TRBJ2-7,few,CASSRTGAYEQYF,TGTGCCAGCAGCCGGACAGGGGCCTACGAGCAGTACTTC
TRBV6-5,NA,TRBJ2-1,few,CATLRDNEQFF,TGTGCCACACTAAGGGACAATGAGCAGTTCTTC
TRBV27,NA,TRBJ2-3,NA,CASSSSFESGTDTQYF,TGTGCCAGCAGTTCGAGCTTTGAGTCGGGCACAGATACGCAGTATTTT
TRBV6-6,TRBD1,TRBJ2-7,few,CASTPGQGYEQYF,TGTGCCAGCACCCCGGGACAGGGCTACGAGCAGTACTTC
TRBV11-2,NA,TRBJ2-7,few,CASSYSRDKSYEQYF,TGTGCCAGCAGCTACAGTAGGGACAAGAGCTACGAGCAGTACTTC
TRBV2,NA,TRBJ1-2,few,CASSEIPEVYGYTF,TGTGCCAGCAGTGAAATCCCGGAGGTCTATGGCTACACCTTC
TRBV7-3,TRBD1,TRBJ2-6,few,CASSSDRVAGANVLTF,TGTGCCAGCAGCTCTGACAGGGTAGCTGGGGCCAACGTCCTGACTTTC
TRBV7-9,NA,TRBJ1-1,few,CASSLVGGQRHTEAFF,TGTGCCAGCAGCTTAGTAGGCGGACAGCGTCACACTGAAGCTTTCTTT
TRBV7-2,NA,TRBJ1-5,few,CASSLTNQPQHF,TGTGCCAGCAGCTTAACGAATCAGCCCCAGCATTTT
TRBV4-1,NA,TRBJ2-6,NA,CASSQVAVSGANVLTF,TGCGCCAGCAGCCAAGTAGCTGTCTCTGGGGCCAACGTCCTGACTTTC
TRBV10-3,NA,TRBJ1-1,few,CAISAERNTEAFF,TGTGCCATCAGTGCGGAGAGGAACACTGAAGCTTTCTTT
TRBV6-5,NA,TRBJ1-3,NA,CASSGDGSGNTIYF,TGTGCCAGCAGTGGAGACGGCTCTGGAAACACCATATATTTT
TRBV7-2,NA,TRBJ2-7,few,CASSLEWGSSYEQYF,TGTGCCAGCAGCTTAGAGTGGGGGAGCTCCTACGAGCAGTACTTC